This TCR beta chain comes out of a study of blood T cell repertoires in COVID-19. At the level of the study: Acute-phase and convalescent COVID-19 samples originated in the United States, Italy and Spain.

This clone was detected only a few times. With 10 bases clipped from V and 2 bases from J, the junction kept 4 bases outside the gene matches. Germline CDR1 is ENHRY and CDR2 is SYGVKD. The CDR3 runs to 13 residues. Some clones are missing from TCRdb's copy, which holds only in-frame ones; the method was immunoSEQ multiplex PCR. The data show 65,000 to 80,000 clones, over 85% seen once. The clonotype originates from a man aged 50 or older with active COVID-19. The sample comprised peripheral blood. V gene TRBV10-3 combines with J gene TRBJ1-5; the match to TRBD1 covers 8 bases. The CDR3, as DNA: TGTGCCACCCAGGACAGGGGCAATCAGCCCCAGCATTTT. This translates into CATQDRGNQPQHF.